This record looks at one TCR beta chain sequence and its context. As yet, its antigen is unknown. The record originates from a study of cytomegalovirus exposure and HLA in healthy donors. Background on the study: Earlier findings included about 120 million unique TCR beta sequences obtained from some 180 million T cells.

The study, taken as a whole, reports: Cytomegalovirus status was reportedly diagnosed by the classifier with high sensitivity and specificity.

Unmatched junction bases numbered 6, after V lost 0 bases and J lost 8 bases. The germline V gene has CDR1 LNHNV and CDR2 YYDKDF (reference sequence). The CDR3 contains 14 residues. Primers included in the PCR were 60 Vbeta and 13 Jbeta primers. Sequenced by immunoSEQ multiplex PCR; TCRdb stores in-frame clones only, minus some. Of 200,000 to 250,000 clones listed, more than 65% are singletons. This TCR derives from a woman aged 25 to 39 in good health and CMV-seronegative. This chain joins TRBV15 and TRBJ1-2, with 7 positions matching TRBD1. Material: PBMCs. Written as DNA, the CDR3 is TGTGCCACCAGCAGAGATTGGAGGGGGCCAGGCTACACCTTC. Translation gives CATSRDWRGPGYTF.